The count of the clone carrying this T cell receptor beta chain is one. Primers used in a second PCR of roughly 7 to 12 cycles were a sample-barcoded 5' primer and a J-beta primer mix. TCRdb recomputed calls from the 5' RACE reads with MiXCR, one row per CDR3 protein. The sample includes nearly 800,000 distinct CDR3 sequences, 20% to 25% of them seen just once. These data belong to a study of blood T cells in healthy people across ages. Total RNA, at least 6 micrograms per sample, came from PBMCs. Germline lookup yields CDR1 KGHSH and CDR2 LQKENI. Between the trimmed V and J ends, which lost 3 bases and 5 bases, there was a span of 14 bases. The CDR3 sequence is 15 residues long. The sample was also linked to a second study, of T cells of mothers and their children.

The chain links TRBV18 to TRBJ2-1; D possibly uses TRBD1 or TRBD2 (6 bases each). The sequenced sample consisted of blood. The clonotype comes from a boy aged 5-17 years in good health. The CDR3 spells CASSPGGTLDNEQFF. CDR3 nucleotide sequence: TGTGCCAGCTCACCCGGCGGGACACTAGACAATGAGCAGTTCTTC. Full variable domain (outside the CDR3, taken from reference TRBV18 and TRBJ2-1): NAGVMQNPRHLVRRRGQEARLRCSPMKGHSHVYWYRQLPEEGLKFMVYLQKENIIDESGMPKERFSAEFPKEGPSILRIQQVVRGDSAAYFCASSPGGTLDNEQFFGPGTRLTVL.